This T cell receptor (beta chain) was captured in a study of shared clonotypes between healthy human individuals. The V and J ends lost 1 base and 5 bases respectively, with 16 bases between them. CDR1 and CDR2 from the germline V gene are SGDLS and YYNGEE. The CDR3 extends over 16 amino acids. In replicate PCRs of sorted subsets, approximately 210 ng DNA, approximately 30,000 T cell genomes, was used. Sequenced by immunoSEQ multiplex PCR; TCRdb stores in-frame clones only, minus some. The sample contains around 620,000 clones, around 96% of which appear only once. Naive CD8 cells, CD45RO-negative and positively selected for CCR7, excluded terminally differentiated effector memory CD45RA+ cells.

The sequence was obtained from a woman in her 30s in good health. Sequencing used naive CD8+ T cells sorted from blood. The rearrangement joins TRBV9 to TRBJ2-1, with TRBD2 as a possible D gene (6 bases). The CDR3 nucleotides read TGTGCCAGCAGCGTATCACCCCGGGAGATTAACAATGAGCAGTTCTTC. It codes for CASSVSPREINNEQFF.